These 10 T cell receptor beta chains share one sample of origin, sequenced in a study of T cells after yellow fever vaccination. Each CDR3 protein gets one entry after TCRdb re-called the 5' RACE reads with MiXCR. The sample holds 300,000 to 400,000 distinct CDR3 sequences, 8.1% seen once. The material was PBMCs, obtained more than 40 days after the first yellow fever vaccination. The receptors were sampled from a man between 18 and 35 years old who received the YFV17D yellow fever vaccine.

This clonotype turned up a few times. V and J are TRBV19 and TRBJ1-2; 7 positions agree with TRBD1. CDR3 length equals 13 residues. V shed 5 bases and J 9 bases; nucleotides not matched to a gene: 9. In germline, CDR1 is LNHDA, CDR2 SQIVND (reference sequence). This CDR3 reads CASSADRVLSYTF. In DNA form, the CDR3 reads TGTGCCAGTAGTGCCGACAGGGTTTTGAGCTACACCTTC. The variable domain in full, completed from reference TRBV19 and TRBJ1-2, reads DGGITQSPKYLFRKEGQNVTLSCEQNLNHDAMYWYRQDPGQGLRLIYYSQIVNDFQKGDIAEGYSVSREKKESFPLTVTSAQKNPTAFYLCASSADRVLSYTFGSGTRLTVV.

V gene TRBV10-3 combines with J gene TRBJ1-2, with 8 bases fitting TRBD1. There are 13 residues in the CDR3. Germline V gene data show CDR1 as ENHRY and CDR2 as SYGVKD. Trimming removed 4 bases from V and 8 bases from J; junction bases left unmatched: 6. The CDR3: CAISGQGPVGYTF. CDR3 nucleotide sequence: TGTGCCATCAGTGGACAGGGGCCGGTAGGCTACACCTTC.

Ten or more counts support this clonotype. One end of the junction fails to match germline, which may point to a read error. The chain has TRBV5-1 and TRBJ1-2, with a possible D match to TRBD1 (6 bases). The CDR3 runs 13 residues. Germline CDR1 SGHRS, CDR2 YFSETQ. CDR3 region: CASSLDSNYGYTF. CDR3 in DNA: TGTGCCAGCAGCTTGGACAGTAACTATGGCTACACCTTC. Complete variable domain (other parts from reference TRBV5-1 and TRBJ1-2): KAGVTQTPRYLIKTRGQQVTLSCSPISGHRSVSWYQQTPGQGLQFLFEYFSETQRNKGNFPGRFSGRQFSNSRSEMNVSTLELGDSALYLCASSLDSNYGYTFGSGTRLTVV.

This clonotype was recorded a few times. The rearrangement uses TRBV19 and TRBJ1-3, with D perhaps TRBD1 (6 bases). Trimming left V 10 bases short and J 5 bases short, with 18 bases between. CDR3 length: 14 amino acids. Germline CDR1 and CDR2: LNHDA and SQIVND (reference sequence). CDR3 loop: CATQTLRGRNTIYF. The CDR3 bases are TGTGCCACTCAGACACTCCGGGGGCGAAACACCATATATTTT.

The rearrangement uses TRBV5-4 and TRBJ2-7, with a tentative D call TRBD2 (6 bases). This CDR3 is 16 amino acids long. The germline gives CDR1 SGHNT, CDR2 YYREEE (reference sequence). Deletions cut 4 bases from V and 6 bases from J, with 23 bases between. CDR3 bases: TGTGCCAGCAGCAATGGCGGCGCGGGGTTGGCCTCCGAGCAGTACTTC. Amino acid sequence: CASSNGGAGLASEQYF.

This clonotype was seen more than once but under ten times. The gene calls are TRBV12-3 or TRBV12-4 and TRBJ2-5; 11 bases line up with TRBD2. The CDR3 runs 15 residues. J lost 4 bases, V lost 6 bases, and 7 bases had no gene match. The CDR3 region is CASSPEGLAVETQYF. CDR3 coding DNA: TGTGCCAGCAGCCCCGAGGGACTAGCGGTAGAGACCCAGTACTTC.

This clonotype has more than one count but fewer than ten. The rearrangement uses TRBV15 and TRBJ2-5, with D perhaps matching TRBD1 (6 bases). Trimming cost V 8 bases and J 0 bases, with 10 bases left between them. Germline V CDR1 and CDR2: LNHNV, YYDKDF (reference sequence). The CDR3 is 13 amino acids. In DNA form, the CDR3 reads TGTGCCACCGCCAGGGGCTACCAAGAGACCCAGTACTTC. Protein product: CATARGYQETQYF. Combining the CDR3 with reference TRBV15 and TRBJ2-5 gives the whole variable domain DAMVIQNPRYQVTQFGKPVTLSCSQTLNHNVMYWYQQKSSQAPKLLFHYYDKDFNNEADTPDNFQSRRPNTSFCFLDIRSPGLGDTAMYLCATARGYQETQYFGPGTRLLVL.

This clonotype was found many times. This rearrangement joins TRBV5-1 to TRBJ2-2; 9 bases fit TRBD1. The CDR3 spans 15 residues. Germline loops: CDR1 SGHRS, CDR2 YFSETQ. The V segment lost 1 base and the J segment 6 bases; nucleotides outside the gene matches: 4. Written as DNA, the CDR3 is TGCGCCAGCAGCTTGAGGGACAGGGCAGCCGGGGAGCTGTTTTTT. It translates to CASSLRDRAAGELFF.

In its sample, this clonotype was seen a few times. The chain couples TRBV12-3 or TRBV12-4 to TRBJ2-3, with 7 nucleotides matching TRBD2. The CDR3 runs 17 residues. Trimming removed 5 bases from V and 0 bases from J; junction bases left unmatched: 11. CDR3: CASSPPKAGLSTDTQYF. In nucleotides, the CDR3 is TGTGCCAGCAGTCCGCCCAAAGCGGGGCTTAGCACAGATACGCAGTATTTT.

This clonotype was detected ten times or more. The chain employs TRBV29-1 and TRBJ1-3, with D possibly matching TRBD1 (5 bases). CDR1 and CDR2 from the germline V gene are SQVTM and ANQGSEA. The CDR3 covers 15 residues. V was clipped by 8 bases and J by 0 bases, with 17 bases between them. The CDR3 reads CSPTMGGTSGNTIYF. CDR3 bases: TGCAGCCCGACTATGGGGGGAACCTCTGGAAACACCATATATTTT.